The TCR beta chain described here comes from a study of T-cell reconstitution after alpha-beta-depleted transplantation in children (dated by TCRdb to about 2016). Regarding the research as a whole: Using TCR repertoire profiling, the study followed T-cell immune reconstitution in a quantitative way in children after TCRalphabeta/CD19-depleted allogeneic hematopoietic cell transplantation. What the work shows at the level of the full study, not this receptor alone: About two months after transplant, the apparently early recovery of alphabetaT-cell counts reportedly depended on just several hundred clones that had expanded rapidly and came from non-depleted graft cells. In some patients, the high TCRbeta diversity seen at day 60 was put down to recipient T cells and intrathymic progenitors that had survived conditioning. Over subsequent months, a decline in hyperexpanded clone frequencies was noted, and after one year, T-cell counts and TCRbeta diversity were mostly ascribed to newly produced T cells.

The cysteine opens and the phenylalanine closes a CDR3 of 15 amino acids. Only the CDR3 DNA is retained, 45 bases long and in frame from the first base. The germline V gene (reference sequence) yields SEHNR for CDR1 and FQNEAQ for CDR2. Trimming removed 5 bases from V and 2 bases from J, leaving 13 bases between the germline ends. Preparation of the library involved PCR. TCRdb names Illumina HiSeq 2500 as the instrument used. TCR libraries were prepared with molecular barcoding, using unique molecular identifiers to normalize TCRbeta repertoire quantification. Starting from the raw public reads, TCRdb applied fastp trimming at Q25, assembled clones with MiXCR and retained in-frame beta chains. Each entry is one CDR3 protein sequence, shown with its most common DNA and genes. This sample is represented by fewer than 550,000 distinct CDR3 sequences; around 10% of them were singletons. Jointly, the top ten make up 13% to 15% of the sample.

The meaning of the sample's treatment or condition label: allogeneic hematopoietic cell transplantation with graft depleted of TCRalphabeta T cells and CD19 B cells. Transplant recipients were children who received TCRalphabeta/CD19-depleted allogeneic hematopoietic cell grafts. As concerns this clonotype: It lacks a known antigen. No much larger clonotype is one base removed from it; base qualities were not supplied.

The sequencing used PBMCs, mostly from graft donor cells, collected 180 days after TCRalphabeta/CD19-depleted stem cell transplant. The sequence links TRBV7-9 to TRBJ2-1; a confident D gene designation cannot be given. This TCR was sampled from a female patient under 10 years old who had a stem cell transplant for aplastic anemia, so the T cells may come from the graft donor. The DNA is as follows: TGTGCCAGCAGCCTCGGCCATAGACCCTACAATGAGCAGTTCTTC. Translated, this gives CASSLGHRPYNEQFF.